Presented here are 24 T cell receptor beta chains from one specimen sequenced in a study of post-analysis software for immune sequencing data. General study results and limits: Controls had lower frequencies than patients of four or five TRBV segments, which included TRBV5-6, TRBV5-1 and TRBV20-1.

What these receptors recognize is not known. Built from TCR beta cDNA, the libraries had unique molecular identifiers in them. TCRdb fed the PCR reads into MiXCR, producing one record per CDR3 protein. The profile shows 700,000 to 900,000 distinct CDR3 sequences, 46% of them singletons. The material sequenced was blood. The receptors were sampled from a girl aged 10 to 17 with multiple sclerosis.

V and J are TRBV4-3 and TRBJ2-1, with D possibly matching TRBD2 (5 bases). CDR3 length: 18 residues. Trimming left V 0 bases short and J 7 bases short, with 22 bases between. In germline, CDR1 is LGHNA, CDR2 YSLEER. In DNA form, the CDR3 reads TGCGCCAGCAGCCAAGACTACCCCCGGGTCCTCGAGGGAAATGAGCAGTTCTTC. Translating gives CASSQDYPRVLEGNEQFF.

V gene TRBV7-2 combines with J gene TRBJ2-5, with a weak D call TRBD2 (5 bases). The ends were cut back, 1 base at V and 5 bases at J, with 14 bases in the middle. Germline values: CDR1 SGHTA, CDR2 FQGNSA. The CDR3 runs 15 residues. The CDR3, as DNA: TGTGCCAGCAGCTTAGATGGCTCGGGAACGGAGACCCAGTACTTC. Translation: CASSLDGSGTETQYF.

In this sample, this clonotype turned up a few times. The rearrangement joins TRBV28 to TRBJ2-5; D uncertain. CDR1 MDHEN and CDR2 SYDVKM come from the germline V gene. V lost 3 bases and J lost 1, with 6 bases in between. The CDR3 is 13 residues long. DNA for the CDR3: TGTGCCAGCAGTTTGTATCTCCAAGAGACCCAGTACTTC. This encodes CASSLYLQETQYF.

The J gene is TRBJ2-7, the V gene TRBV4-1; tentatively, D is TRBD1 or TRBD2 (5 bases each). The DNA matches TRBJ2-5 better at its end, which makes the J call doubtful. The CDR3 extends over 16 amino acids. Germline values: CDR1 MGHRA, CDR2 YSYEKL. Here the CDR3 reads CASSHDPRDAKETQYF. The DNA of the CDR3 is TGCGCCAGCAGCCATGACCCCCGGGACGCTAAGGAGACCCAGTACTTC.

The rearrangement links TRBV2 to TRBJ2-7, with 8 bases fitting TRBD2. Germline CDR1 is SNHLY and CDR2 is FYNNEI. This CDR3 region has 17 residues. The junction had 9 bases not matched to a gene; V was cut back by 2 bases and J by 0 bases. CDR3 sequence reads: CASSERLSGLDSYEQYF. The CDR3 bases are TGTGCCAGCAGTGAAAGATTGTCGGGACTAGACTCCTACGAGCAGTACTTC.

The table lists this clonotype with a few counts. The J gene is TRBJ2-3, the V gene TRBV2; D uncertain. V dropped 6 bases and J dropped 1 base, with 14 bases sitting between them. CDR3 length: 15 residues. Germline lookup yields CDR1 SNHLY and CDR2 FYNNEI. CDR3 region: CASRSTPQGTDTQYF. For the CDR3, the DNA is TGTGCCAGCAGGTCCACCCCCCAAGGCACAGATACGCAGTATTTT.

The chain combines TRBV4-3 with TRBJ2-7; D is ambiguous. Germline CDR1 is LGHNA and CDR2 is YSLEER. Trimming removed 1 base at V and 1 base at J, with 11 bases between. The CDR3 spans 15 residues. CDR3: CASSQARGSSYEQYF. The CDR3 DNA sequence: TGCGCCAGCAGCCAAGCTCGTGGCAGTTCCTACGAGCAGTACTTC.

Notes on this clonotype: One end of the junction is discordant with germline, which a read error may explain. The chain recombines TRBV7-9 with TRBJ2-6; weak D call: TRBD2 (6 bases). CDR3 length: 17 amino acids. Germline V gene data show CDR1 as SEHNR and CDR2 as FQNEAQ (reference sequence). The CDR3 region has the DNA TGTGCCAGCACCTTAATGGGAGGCTTAGCTGGGGCCAACGTCCTGACTTTC. Its translation: CASTLMGGLAGANVLTF.

This clonotype was seen a few times. This chain joins TRBV27 and TRBJ2-1; 10 nucleotides match TRBD2. CDR1 and CDR2 (germline): MNHEY, SMNVEV (reference sequence). The CDR3 contains 14 residues. Trimming cost V 2 bases and J 6 bases; bases outside gene matches: 1. The CDR3 loop reads CASSLGTSANEQFF. The DNA of the CDR3 is TGTGCCAGCAGTTTAGGGACTAGCGCCAATGAGCAGTTCTTC.

On this clonotype: The junction differs from germline at one of its ends, possibly a read error. V gene TRBV13 combines with J gene TRBJ2-7; 8 bases are shared with TRBD2. The CDR3 covers 15 residues. Germline loops: CDR1 PRHDT, CDR2 FYEKMQ (reference sequence). DNA for the CDR3: TGTACCAGCAGTCGAACGGGACTAGGATCCTACGAGCAGTACTTC. Amino acids: CTSSRTGLGSYEQYF.

V usage is TRBV6-1 and J usage is TRBJ2-6, with TRBD1 matching over 7 bases. This CDR3 contains 21 residues. Per the germline V gene, CDR1 is MNHNS and CDR2 is SASEGT. The J segment lost 0 bases and the V segment lost 7 bases, leaving 21 bases of the junction unmatched. As DNA, the CDR3 is TGTGCCAGCACTCGATTGGGACAGCCAGGGACGAGGGCCTCTGGGGCCAACGTCCTGACTTTC. Its protein product is CASTRLGQPGTRASGANVLTF.

V gene TRBV7-9 combines with J gene TRBJ2-1, with D possibly being TRBD1 (7 bases). The V gene lost 4 bases and the J gene lost 7 bases, with 14 bases spanning the gap. Germline values: CDR1 SEHNR, CDR2 FQNEAQ (reference sequence). This CDR3 region has 14 residues. The CDR3 DNA is TGTGCCAGCAGCTCAACAGGGGCGGGAAATGAGCAGTTCTTC. This translates into CASSSTGAGNEQFF. Based on the CDR3 plus reference TRBV7-9 and TRBJ2-1, the full variable domain is DTGVSQNPRHKITKRGQNVTFRCDPISEHNRLYWYRQTLGQGPEFLTYFQNEAQLEKSRLLSDRFSAERPKGSFSTLEIQRTEQGDSAMYLCASSSTGAGNEQFFGPGTRLTVL.

The rearrangement uses TRBV20-1 and TRBJ2-1; D is possibly TRBD1 (5 bases). Germline assignment: CDR1 DFQATT and CDR2 SNEGSKA (reference sequence). The CDR3 sequence is 14 residues long. V was shortened by 5 bases and J by 6 bases, with 17 bases between the two germline ends. This chain's CDR3 is CSARRAVGRNEQFF. The CDR3 DNA reads as TGCAGTGCTCGCAGGGCTGTAGGTCGCAATGAGCAGTTCTTC.

The chain carries TRBV20-1 and TRBJ2-3; D perhaps matches TRBD1 (5 bases). The CDR3 extends over 14 amino acids. Germline V gives CDR1 DFQATT, CDR2 SNEGSKA (reference sequence). V lost 1 base and J lost 0, with 8 bases in between. As DNA, the CDR3 is TGCAGTGCTAGAGGACAGATAAGCACAGATACGCAGTATTTT. It yields the protein CSARGQISTDTQYF.

The gene calls are TRBV28 and TRBJ2-3, with TRBD1 as a possible D gene (5 bases). CDR3 length: 15 residues. Germline values: CDR1 MDHEN, CDR2 SYDVKM. V was cut by 3 bases and J by 2 bases, with 12 bases left in between. CDR3 DNA: TGTGCCAGCAGTTTGGGGCAGACTCTCACAGATACGCAGTATTTT. It translates to CASSLGQTLTDTQYF.

This clonotype was seen a handful of times. The rearrangement uses TRBV29-1 and TRBJ1-2; the D is unclear. Trimming pared 1 base from V and 8 bases from J, leaving 14 bases between. Germline lookup yields CDR1 SQVTM and CDR2 ANQGSEA. This CDR3 is 13 amino acids long. Written as DNA, the CDR3 is TGCAGCGTTGAAGTCTCTCGCAGTCTAGGCTACACCTTC. Residues: CSVEVSRSLGYTF.

This clonotype turned up a few times. J is TRBJ1-5 and V is TRBV10-3; D remains ambiguous. V gave up 8 bases and J gave up 7 bases, with 12 bases separating them. The CDR3 spans 12 residues. CDR1 and CDR2 (germline): ENHRY, SYGVKD. The CDR3 spells CAIGGLGQPQHF. For the CDR3, the DNA is TGTGCCATCGGCGGTTTGGGACAGCCCCAGCATTTT.

The chain employs TRBV20-1 and TRBJ2-3, with 8 nucleotides matching TRBD2. Germline V gene data show CDR1 as DFQATT and CDR2 as SNEGSKA (reference sequence). The V segment lost 4 bases and the J segment 0 bases; nucleotides outside the gene matches: 3. The CDR3 is made up of 14 amino acids. DNA of the CDR3: TGCAGTGCTAATAGCGGGATCAGCACAGATACGCAGTATTTT. Its translation is CSANSGISTDTQYF.

The V call is TRBV3-1, the J call TRBJ2-7; the D is unclear. The CDR3 sequence is 16 residues long. Trimming left V 6 bases short and J 0 bases short, with 18 bases between. Looked up from germline, CDR1 is LGHDT and CDR2 is YNNKEL (reference sequence). CDR3 in amino acids: CASSQLRRASSYEQYF. In nucleotides, the CDR3 is TGTGCCAGCAGTCAGCTTAGGCGCGCGAGCTCCTACGAGCAGTACTTC.

This clonotype is a singleton in its sample. The V call is TRBV5-1, the J call TRBJ2-7; perhaps TRBD2 as D (6 bases). The CDR3 runs 15 residues. Germline V lookup: CDR1 SGHRS, CDR2 YFSETQ. V lost 3 bases, J lost 3 bases, and 16 bases lay in between. The CDR3 bases are TGCGCCAGCAGCTCCACGGCGGGGCTTAACTACGAGCAGTACTTC. This gives the protein CASSSTAGLNYEQYF.

The CDR3 loop reads CASSSMEGRKLFF. Written as DNA, the CDR3 is TGCGCCAGCAGCTCTATGGAGGGGCGGAAACTGTTTTTT. The genes are TRBV5-1 and TRBJ1-4; D possibly corresponds to TRBD1 (5 bases). V was shortened by 3 bases and J by 11 bases, with 14 bases between the two germline ends. CDR1 is SGHRS, CDR2 YFSETQ, per germline. The CDR3 totals 13 residues.

The sample holds a few counts of this clonotype. V gene TRBV21-1 combines with J gene TRBJ1-2. TRBV21-1 is marked as a pseudogene. CDR3 length: 9 amino acids. The CDR3 DNA is TGTGCCAGCAGCTCTGGCTACACCTTC. Translated: CASSSGYTF.

The V and J genes are TRBV6-6 and TRBJ2-3, with D perhaps matching TRBD1 or TRBD2 (5 bases each). Per the germline V gene, CDR1 is MNHNY and CDR2 is SVGAGI (reference sequence). This CDR3 is built from 15 residues. Trimming stripped 2 bases from V and 5 bases from J, with 14 bases between. Written as DNA, the CDR3 is TGTGCCAGCAGTTACAGAGGGGTACTCCTAGATACGCAGTATTTT. Its translation: CASSYRGVLLDTQYF.

Only a few counts were recorded for this clonotype. The genes are TRBV7-8 and TRBJ2-5, with 11 bases lining up with TRBD2. Germline trimming cut 4 bases from V and 11 bases from J; bases unmatched to any gene: 12. This CDR3 spans 15 amino acids. In germline, CDR1 is SGHVS, CDR2 FQNEAQ. Here the CDR3 DNA reads TGTGCCAGCAGCTCTGGGACTAGCGGTTACAATGAGCAGTACTTC. It yields the protein CASSSGTSGYNEQYF.